The rows below give T cell receptor beta chains drawn from one sample of a study of T-cell memory formation after mild COVID-19. In TCRdb, the 5' RACE reads were re-called with MiXCR into one record per CDR3 protein. The data contain roughly 450,000 distinct CDR3 sequences, 18% of them singletons. Source material: PBMCs or a T cell subset sorted from them (not recorded which). Receptors originate from an adult woman who had mild COVID-19 (a few samples of this study predate the infection). Cell type and time point are not known. The CDR3 runs from the conserved cysteine through the conserved F or W. A D gene is named only where the DNA matches it firmly. Rows may omit the clone size; those that give it use once, few, many or a size class.

>TRBD1|TRBV20-1|TRBJ2-7|few
CSADLPFRQGDTYEQYF
TGCAGTGCTGATCTGCCCTTTCGACAGGGGGATACCTACGAGCAGTACTTC
>TRBD1|TRBV11-2|TRBJ1-1|few
CASSARQGWNTEAFF
TGTGCCAGCAGCGCACGACAGGGGTGGAACACTGAAGCTTTCTTT
>TRBD1|TRBV6-5|TRBJ2-2|few
CASTGTAPNTGELFF
TGTGCCAGCACCGGGACAGCCCCGAACACCGGGGAGCTGTTTTTT
>.|TRBV7-2|TRBJ2-1|few
CASSQAVEQFF
TGTGCCAGCAGTCAGGCCGTTGAGCAGTTCTTC
>.|TRBV21-1|TRBJ1-5|.
CASSSIADRKMDGQPQHF
TGTGCCAGCAGCTCCATAGCGGACAGAAAAATGGATGGTCAGCCCCAGCATTTT
>.|TRBV10-3|TRBJ2-2|many
CAISERQGNTGELFF
TGTGCCATCAGTGAGAGGCAGGGTAACACCGGGGAGCTGTTTTTT
>TRBD2|TRBV6-6|TRBJ2-3|.
CASSYSGGIGTDTQYF
TGTGCCAGCAGTTACTCGGGGGGGATCGGCACAGATACGCAGTATTTT
>.|TRBV7-3|TRBJ2-2|few
CASSLTSRAGGELFF
TGTGCCAGCAGCTTAACGTCCAGGGCCGGCGGGGAGCTGTTTTTT
>TRBD2|TRBV11-2|TRBJ2-1|.
CAGGPPSGRVDEQFF
TGTGCCGGGGGCCCCCCTAGCGGGAGGGTAGATGAGCAGTTCTTC
>TRBD1|TRBV29-1|TRBJ1-1|few
CSVRVNAGTGETFF
TGCAGCGTTAGGGTCAACGCCGGGACAGGGGAAACTTTCTTT
>.|TRBV11-3|TRBJ1-1|.
CASSLELGRRGGLHTEAFF
TGTGCCAGCAGCTTAGAGTTAGGTCGACGGGGAGGATTACACACTGAAGCTTTCTTT